This is a list of T cell receptor beta chains from one sample in a study of blood T cell repertoires in COVID-19. Sequenced by immunoSEQ multiplex PCR; TCRdb stores in-frame clones only, minus some. Of 400,000 to 450,000 clones in the sample, 85% to 90% were seen once. The sequenced sample consisted of peripheral blood. The receptor source for this set is a man aged 18 to 29 with COVID-19, enrolled during active disease. CDR3s include the opening cysteine and the closing phenylalanine or tryptophan. D genes are given only for firm matches. Clone size appears in some rows only: once, few, many, or a class for an expanded clone.

d_call	v_call	j_call	clone_size	cdr3_nt	cdr3_aa
.	TRBV30	TRBJ1-6	.	TGTGCCTGGAGTGTAACCCCCTCTCTAGGTTCACCCCTCCACTTT	CAWSVTPSLGSPLHF
TRBD1	TRBV7-9	TRBJ2-4	.	TGTGCCAGCAGCTCAATCCCGGGACAGGGGAGGGTGGCCAAAAACATTCAGTACTTC	CASSSIPGQGRVAKNIQYF
.	TRBV28	TRBJ2-3	.	TGTGCCAGCAGTGCGGGGAGGACAAGCGACCGGCCCCTCACAGATACGCAGTATTTT	CASSAGRTSDRPLTDTQYF
TRBD1	TRBV3-1/TRBV3-2	TRBJ1-2	.	TGTGCCAGCAGCCAAGTGGCAGGGGGCGGGTATGGCTACACCTTC	CASSQVAGGGYGYTF
TRBD1	TRBV5-4	TRBJ2-6	.	TGTGCCAGCAGCTTCCACAGGGGAAACTCTGGGGCCAACGTCCTGACTTTC	CASSFHRGNSGANVLTF
.	TRBV5-1	TRBJ1-3	.	TGCGCCAGCAGCCAGGGCAACAATCCGCCAAGGCCTGGAAACACCATATATTTT	CASSQGNNPPRPGNTIYF
.	TRBV2	TRBJ2-2	.	TGTGCCAGCAGGGAGGTTGACTCGAACACCGGGGAGCTGTTTTTT	CASREVDSNTGELFF
TRBD2	TRBV7-2	TRBJ2-7	.	TGTGCCAGCAGCCCGAGCGGGAGGGCCTACGAGCAGTACTTC	CASSPSGRAYEQYF
TRBD1	TRBV4-2	TRBJ1-4	.	TGTGCCAGCAGTCGGACAGGGGGCAATGGTGAAAAACTGTTTTTT	CASSRTGGNGEKLFF
TRBD2	TRBV5-4	TRBJ2-5	.	TGTGCCAGCAGCTTGGCCATTGGCGGGGGGAAAGAGACCCAGTACTTC	CASSLAIGGGKETQYF
.	TRBV13	TRBJ2-3	.	TGTGCCAGCAGCTCCGGTAGCCACGATACGCAGTATTTT	CASSSGSHDTQYF
TRBD1	TRBV5-4	TRBJ1-3	.	TGTGCCAGCAGCGGACAGGGGACTGGAAACACCATATATTTT	CASSGQGTGNTIYF
.	TRBV6-5	TRBJ1-6	.	TGTGCCAGCAGGGCAGGGATCAATTCACCCCTCCACTTT	CASRAGINSPLHF
.	TRBV6-5	TRBJ2-1	.	TGTGCCAGCAGCCGGGACTCCTCCTCCTACAATGAGCAGTTCTTC	CASSRDSSSYNEQFF
TRBD1	TRBV2	TRBJ1-3	.	TGTGCCAGCAGTGAAGTGGGACAGGGGAACACCATATATTTT	CASSEVGQGNTIYF
TRBD2	TRBV7-8	TRBJ2-7	.	TGTGCCAGCAGCCGGACTAGCGGGAGCCACGAGCAGTACTTC	CASSRTSGSHEQYF
.	TRBV12-3/TRBV12-4	TRBJ1-2	once	TGTGCCAGCAGTTTATCACGGGAAGGCTACACCTTC	CASSLSREGYTF
TRBD1	TRBV18	TRBJ2-5	.	TGTGCCAGCTCACTAGGGACAGAACAAGAGACCCAGTACTTC	CASSLGTEQETQYF
TRBD2	TRBV24-1	TRBJ2-3	.	TGTGCCACCAGTCAAACTACTAGCGGGAGAAGGGTTGAAACAGATACGCAGTATTTT	CATSQTTSGRRVETDTQYF
.	TRBV6-6	TRBJ2-7	few	TGTGCCAGCAGCCCAGGGTTTTCCCTTTACGAGCAGTACTTC	CASSPGFSLYEQYF
.	TRBV19	TRBJ1-6	.	TGTGCCAGTAGTGTGAACAGGGATGATTCACCCCTCCACTTT	CASSVNRDDSPLHF
.	TRBV15	TRBJ1-4	.	TGTGCCACCAGCCCCGGAGGGGGAGGGGAAAAACTGTTTTTT	CATSPGGGGEKLFF
.	TRBV6-2/TRBV6-3	TRBJ2-3	.	TGTGCCAGCAGTCACCTGGCGGCCCGATCAGATACGCAGTATTTT	CASSHLAARSDTQYF
TRBD2	TRBV4-1	TRBJ2-2	.	TGCGCCAGCAGCCAAGGTGAAAGTCGGGGGGTCGGGGAGCTGTTTTTT	CASSQGESRGVGELFF
TRBD2	TRBV18	TRBJ2-4	.	TGTGCCAGCTCACCACCGTCTAGCGGGAGGGACATTCAGTACTTC	CASSPPSSGRDIQYF
.	TRBV3-1/TRBV3-2	TRBJ1-2	.	TGTGCCAGCAGCCAAGACGGGGTGTCCCGGTTTTTAGATGGCTACACCTTC	CASSQDGVSRFLDGYTF
.	TRBV12-3/TRBV12-4	TRBJ2-7	.	TGTGCCAGCAGGGAGCGGCCGTCCTACGAGCAGTACTTC	CASRERPSYEQYF
.	TRBV7-9	TRBJ2-7	few	TGTGCCAGCAGCTTAGAACGCGGGACCTACGAGCAGTACTTC	CASSLERGTYEQYF
TRBD2	TRBV19	TRBJ2-7	once	TGTGCCAGTAGTATACTAGCGGGGGGGCCTCGAGAGCAGTACTTC	CASSILAGGPREQYF
.	TRBV12-5	TRBJ1-1	.	TGTGCTAGTGGTTCCATGGACAGTATCACTGAAGCTTTCTTT	CASGSMDSITEAFF
.	TRBV1	TRBJ2-7	.	TGCACCAGCAGTACGGAGACGGGACTAGCGGAGTACGAGCAGTACTTC	CTSSTETGLAEYEQYF
TRBD1	TRBV20-1	TRBJ1-1	.	TGCAGTGCTAGTCGGACAGGGTCGTACACTGAAGCTTTCTTT	CSASRTGSYTEAFF
TRBD1	TRBV3-1/TRBV3-2	TRBJ2-5	.	TGTGCCAGCAGCCGCGGGACAGGGATGGAGACCCAGTACTTC	CASSRGTGMETQYF
TRBD2	TRBV4-1	TRBJ2-1	.	TGCGCCAGCAGCCAAGATCGGGAGGATGAGCAGTTCTTC	CASSQDREDEQFF
TRBD1	TRBV5-6	TRBJ1-2	.	TGTGCCAGCAGCTTGACAGGGGGCGCGAGGGGCTACACCTTC	CASSLTGGARGYTF
.	TRBV30	TRBJ2-2	.	TGTGCCTGGGGGGTAGGGGCCGGGGAGCTGTTTTTT	CAWGVGAGELFF
.	TRBV23-1	TRBJ2-1	.	TGCGCCAGCCCACAGGCGTACAATGAGCAGTTCTTC	CASPQAYNEQFF
TRBD1	TRBV7-8	TRBJ2-2	.	TGTGCCAGCAGCTTAATCCCCCGCGACAGGGCCGGGGAGCTGTTTTTT	CASSLIPRDRAGELFF
.	TRBV12-3/TRBV12-4	TRBJ1-2	once	TGTGCCAGCAGTGCCGAGCTGTATGGCTACACCTTC	CASSAELYGYTF
TRBD2	TRBV10-2	TRBJ2-1	.	TGCGCCAGCAGTGTCCAGCTAGCGGGAGGGCCCTTGGATGAGCAGTTCTTC	CASSVQLAGGPLDEQFF
.	TRBV20-1	TRBJ1-4	.	TGCAGCTGGGAGGTTGAAAAACTGTTTTTT	CSWEVEKLFF
.	TRBV12-3/TRBV12-4	TRBJ2-5	.	TGTGCCAGCAGTAAGAACAGAGGGGAGACCCAGTACTTC	CASSKNRGETQYF
TRBD1	TRBV19	TRBJ2-2	.	TGTGCCAGTAGTACAGGGGGCGCAACCGGGGAGCTGTTTTTT	CASSTGGATGELFF
.	TRBV7-2	TRBJ2-5	.	TGTGCCAGCAGCTCCATCGGACTCCCCTTAGAGACCCAGTACTTC	CASSSIGLPLETQYF
.	TRBV7-8	TRBJ2-2	.	TGTGCCAGCAGCTTAGATCGGAACACCGGGGAGCTGTTTTTT	CASSLDRNTGELFF
.	TRBV10-3	TRBJ2-2	.	TGTGCCATCAGTGGCATTCAGGGGACCACCGGGGAGCTGTTTTTT	CAISGIQGTTGELFF
.	TRBV18	TRBJ1-1	.	TGTGCCAGCTCACCGTCCCAACTGGTGCAAAATGAAGCTTTCTTT	CASSPSQLVQNEAFF
.	TRBV4-1	TRBJ2-7	.	TGCGCCAGCAGCCAGACTAGAATTCCCCACGAGCAGTACTTC	CASSQTRIPHEQYF
.	TRBV2	TRBJ1-5	.	TGTGCCAGCAGTGAAGCGCGGGGTCAGGGTGTTAATCAGCCCCAGCATTTT	CASSEARGQGVNQPQHF